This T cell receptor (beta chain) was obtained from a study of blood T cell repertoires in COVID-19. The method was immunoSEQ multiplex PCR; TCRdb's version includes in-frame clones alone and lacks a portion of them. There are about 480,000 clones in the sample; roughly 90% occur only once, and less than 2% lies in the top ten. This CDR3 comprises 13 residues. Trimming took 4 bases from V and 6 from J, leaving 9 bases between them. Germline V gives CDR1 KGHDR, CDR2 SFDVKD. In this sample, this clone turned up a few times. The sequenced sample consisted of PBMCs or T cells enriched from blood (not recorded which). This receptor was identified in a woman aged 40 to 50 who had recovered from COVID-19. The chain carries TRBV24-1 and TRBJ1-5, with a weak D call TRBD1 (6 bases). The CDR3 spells CATSDTQGQPQHF. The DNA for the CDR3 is TGTGCCACCAGTGACACACAGGGTCAGCCCCAGCATTTT.